This T cell receptor (beta chain) was sequenced for a study of shared clonotypes between healthy human individuals. Study-level findings and limits: Researchers found naive subsets generally carried larger estimated richness than memory subsets. Lower generation probabilities were found for non-shared clonotypes than for those shared by all four donors.

Germline V gives CDR1 SGHRS, CDR2 YFSETQ. V lost 0 bases and J 4 bases, leaving 8 bases between the germline ends. The CDR3 has 14 residues. Donation came from healthy HIV-negative adults that had no recent acute infections or vaccinations. A word on this clone: Its antigen is unknown. The sample has other DNA sequences that encode this CDR3 too.

Sequencing was performed with immunoSEQ multiplex PCR; in TCRdb, only in-frame clones are kept and a portion is missing. The sample records around 2.5 million clones, over 85% being singletons. The chain carries TRBV5-1 and TRBJ1-3; D is perhaps TRBD1 (5 bases). What was sequenced was naive CD4+ T cells from PBMCs. Specified subset: CD45RA+ positively selected. The sequence was collected from a man younger than 30 in good health. Some clones in this sample may be carry-over from other donors' samples. Written as DNA, the CDR3 is TGCGCCAGCAGCTTGGGGGGACGAGGAAACACCATATATTTT. Amino acids: CASSLGGRGNTIYF.